The source of this T cell receptor (beta chain) is a study of blood T cell repertoires in COVID-19. Overall study: There were acute and convalescent COVID-19 samples, and they came from the United States, Italy and Spain.

V lost 5 bases to trimming and J lost 3 bases; unmatched junction nucleotides: 8. Germline-derived CDR1 and CDR2 are SGHDT and YYEEEE. This CDR3 contains 14 residues. Sequencing used immunoSEQ multiplex PCR; TCRdb keeps in-frame clones, though not all of them. The table lists 150,000 to 200,000 clones, about 85% of them singletons, with around 7% in the top ten. The chain has TRBV5-6 and TRBJ2-7; 7 bases map to TRBD1. The sequence derives from a man older than 75 with COVID-19, enrolled during active disease. The specimen sequenced was peripheral blood. In nucleotides, the CDR3 is TGTGCCAGCAGGCCCGGGACAGTAAACTACGAGCAGTACTTC. It specifies CASRPGTVNYEQYF.